What follows is one T cell receptor beta chain and its context. The antigen is unknown. This sample was taken from a study of cytomegalovirus exposure and HLA in healthy donors. Background on the study: Earlier results showed 120 million or so unique TCR beta sequences derived from approximately 170 million T cells. Study outcomes and limitations: Later work found most CMV-associated TCR beta chains apparently HLA-restricted. Earlier results showed most TCR beta V segments being productive about 87% or about 30% of the time.

This CDR3 is built from 13 residues. CDR1 and CDR2 from the germline V gene are MNHEY and SMNVEV (reference sequence). Trimming shortened V by 6 bases and J by 1 base, and 7 bases separated the two germline ends. The primer mix had 60 Vbeta and 13 Jbeta primers. Only in-frame clones appear in the TCRdb table, and some are missing; sequencing was by immunoSEQ multiplex PCR. The table shows 150,000 to 200,000 clones, with around 67% occurring only once. V gene TRBV27 combines with J gene TRBJ1-5; D possibly corresponds to TRBD1 (5 bases). Input material: PBMCs. The source is a young woman in good health and CMV-seropositive. In DNA form, the CDR3 reads TGTGCCAGCAGCCGACAGAGCAATCAGCCCCAGCATTTT. Amino acid sequence: CASSRQSNQPQHF.